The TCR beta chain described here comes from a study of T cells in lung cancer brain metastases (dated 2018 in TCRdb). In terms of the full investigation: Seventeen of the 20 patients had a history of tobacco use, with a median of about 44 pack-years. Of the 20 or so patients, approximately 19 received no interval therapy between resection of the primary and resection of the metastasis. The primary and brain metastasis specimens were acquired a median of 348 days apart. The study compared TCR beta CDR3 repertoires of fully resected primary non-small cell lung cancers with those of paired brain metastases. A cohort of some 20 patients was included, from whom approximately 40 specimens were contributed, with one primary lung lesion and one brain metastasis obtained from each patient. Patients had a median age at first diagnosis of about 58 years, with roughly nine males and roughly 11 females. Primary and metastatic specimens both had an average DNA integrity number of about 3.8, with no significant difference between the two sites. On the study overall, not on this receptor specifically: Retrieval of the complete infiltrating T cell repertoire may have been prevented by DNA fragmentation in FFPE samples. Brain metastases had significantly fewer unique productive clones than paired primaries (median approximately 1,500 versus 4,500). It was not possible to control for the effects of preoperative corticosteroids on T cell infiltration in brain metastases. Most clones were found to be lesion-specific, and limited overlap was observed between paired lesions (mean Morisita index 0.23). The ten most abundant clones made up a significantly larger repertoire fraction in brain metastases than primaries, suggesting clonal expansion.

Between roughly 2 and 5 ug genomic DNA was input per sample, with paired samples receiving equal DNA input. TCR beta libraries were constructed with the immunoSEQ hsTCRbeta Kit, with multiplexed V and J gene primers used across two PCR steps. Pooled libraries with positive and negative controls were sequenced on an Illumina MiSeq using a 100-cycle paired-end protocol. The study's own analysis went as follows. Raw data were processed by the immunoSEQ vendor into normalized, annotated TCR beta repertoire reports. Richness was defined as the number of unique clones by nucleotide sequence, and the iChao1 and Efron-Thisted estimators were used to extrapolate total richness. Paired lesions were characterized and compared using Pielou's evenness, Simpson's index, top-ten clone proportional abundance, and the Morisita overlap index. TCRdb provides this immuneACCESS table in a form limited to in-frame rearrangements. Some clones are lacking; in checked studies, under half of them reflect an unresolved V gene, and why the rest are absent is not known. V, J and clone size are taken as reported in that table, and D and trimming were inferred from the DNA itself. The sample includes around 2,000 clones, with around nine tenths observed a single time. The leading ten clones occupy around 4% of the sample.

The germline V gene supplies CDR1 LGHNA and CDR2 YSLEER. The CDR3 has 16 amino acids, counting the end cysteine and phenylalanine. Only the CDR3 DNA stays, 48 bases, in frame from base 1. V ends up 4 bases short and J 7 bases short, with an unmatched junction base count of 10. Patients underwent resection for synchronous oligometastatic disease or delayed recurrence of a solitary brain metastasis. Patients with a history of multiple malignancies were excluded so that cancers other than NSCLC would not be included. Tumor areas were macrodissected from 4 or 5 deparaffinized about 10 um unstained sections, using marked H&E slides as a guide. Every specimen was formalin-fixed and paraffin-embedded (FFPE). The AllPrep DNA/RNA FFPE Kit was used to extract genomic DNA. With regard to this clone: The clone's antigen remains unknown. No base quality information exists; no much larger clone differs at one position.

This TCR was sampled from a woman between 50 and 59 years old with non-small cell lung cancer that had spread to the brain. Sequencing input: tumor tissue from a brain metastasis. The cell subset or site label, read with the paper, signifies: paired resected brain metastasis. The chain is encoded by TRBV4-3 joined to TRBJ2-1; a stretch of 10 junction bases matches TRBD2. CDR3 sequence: CASSLETSGWGNEQFF. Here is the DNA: TGCGCCAGCAGCCTAGAGACTAGCGGGTGGGGTAATGAGCAGTTCTTC.